The next 31 T cell receptor beta chains were all read from a single sample in a study of blood T cell repertoires in COVID-19. Data came from immunoSEQ multiplex PCR; TCRdb stores just in-frame clones and leaves some out. The sample contains about 220,000 clones, 84% of which appear only once. Sample: PBMCs or T cells enriched from blood (not recorded which). The receptors originated from a woman aged 35 to 49 who had recovered from COVID-19.

The gene calls are TRBV28 and TRBJ2-7, with 9 bases fitting TRBD2. The CDR3 is 14 residues long. The V segment lost 6 bases and the J segment 6 bases; nucleotides outside the gene matches: 9. CDR1 MDHEN and CDR2 SYDVKM come from the germline V gene. CDR3 in DNA: TGTGCCAGCAGGAGACCGGGACTAGCCTTCGAGCAGTACTTC. The encoded protein is CASRRPGLAFEQYF.

This chain uses TRBV27 with TRBJ1-4, with D possibly matching TRBD1 (6 bases). The germline V gene encodes CDR1 MNHEY and CDR2 SMNVEV (reference sequence). The V end was cut by 6 bases, the J end by 8 bases, with 16 bases between. This CDR3 has 14 amino acids. In nucleotides, the CDR3 is TGTGCCAGCAGAGCAGTGGGGGCGAGGGAAAAACTGTTTTTT. Its translation is CASRAVGAREKLFF.

V usage is TRBV19 and J usage is TRBJ1-1; 10 bases map to TRBD1. The germline gives CDR1 LNHDA, CDR2 SQIVND (reference sequence). V trimming: 7 bases; J trimming: 1 base; junction bases outside the gene matches: 9. The CDR3 has 16 residues. This CDR3 is CASKSRRDRGNTEAFF. CDR3 coding DNA: TGTGCCAGTAAGTCCAGGAGGGACAGGGGGAACACTGAAGCTTTCTTT.

This chain connects TRBV3-1 (or the pseudogene TRBV3-2) to TRBJ2-7; tentative D call: TRBD1 (5 bases). V was shortened by 5 bases and J by 1 base, with 6 bases between the two germline ends. Germline V gene lookup returns CDR1 LGHDT and CDR2 YNNKEL (reference sequence). The CDR3 has 12 amino acids. The CDR3 region is CASSRGSYEQYF. For the CDR3, the DNA is TGTGCCAGCAGCAGGGGTTCCTACGAGCAGTACTTC.

The V and J genes are TRBV3-1 (or the pseudogene TRBV3-2) and TRBJ1-4; 9 nucleotides match TRBD1. The CDR3 sequence is 14 residues long. The V gene's germline CDR1 is LGHDT and CDR2 YNNKEL (reference sequence). The trim removed 0 bases at V and 11 bases at J, leaving 4 bases unmatched. This CDR3 reads CASSQDRDREKLFF. DNA of the CDR3: TGTGCCAGCAGCCAAGACCGGGACAGGGAGAAACTGTTTTTT.

This clone appeared a few times. The chain links TRBV7-6 to TRBJ2-5; TRBD2 is a possible D gene (6 bases). Trimming cost V 5 bases and J 7 bases, with 20 bases left between them. The V gene's germline CDR1 is SGHVS and CDR2 FNYEAQ. This CDR3 spans 15 amino acids. The DNA of the CDR3 is TGTGCCAGCAGCCCACAGCACGGGGGAATGGGGACCCAGTACTTC. This codes for CASSPQHGGMGTQYF.

The V call is TRBV11-3, the J call TRBJ1-4, with a tentative D call TRBD1 (6 bases). The germline gives CDR1 SGHNT, CDR2 YENEEA. There are 15 residues in the CDR3. The V end was cut by 6 bases, the J end by 5 bases, with 16 bases between. This chain's CDR3 is CASSSPWQGNEKLFF. CDR3 bases: TGTGCCAGCAGTTCCCCTTGGCAGGGGAATGAAAAACTGTTTTTT.

This clone appeared many times. This rearrangement joins TRBV2 to TRBJ1-2; a weak D match, TRBD1 (5 bases). Trimming cost V 1 base and J 8 bases, with 11 bases left between them. The CDR3 spans 13 residues. Germline assignment: CDR1 SNHLY and CDR2 FYNNEI. CDR3 in amino acids: CASSEEGLGGYTF. CDR3 nucleotide sequence: TGTGCCAGCAGTGAAGAGGGGTTAGGAGGCTACACCTTC.

The chain has TRBV6-1 and TRBJ1-5, with a tentative D call TRBD1 (6 bases). V lost 2 bases and J lost 6, with 8 bases in between. The CDR3 is made up of 13 amino acids. Germline CDR1 and CDR2: MNHNS and SASEGT. CDR3 DNA sequence: TGTGCCAGCAGTGAAATGACAGGTCAGCCCCAGCATTTT. Translation gives CASSEMTGQPQHF.

This rearrangement joins TRBV10-1 to TRBJ1-5; 9 nucleotides match TRBD1. Losses at the gene ends were 3 bases for V and 8 bases for J; bases not matched to a gene: 11. The germline V gene encodes CDR1 WNHNN and CDR2 SYGVQD (reference sequence). The CDR3 has 16 residues. CDR3 nucleotide sequence: TGCGCCAGCAGTGAAAACGGACAGGGGTCCAGCAAGCCCCAGCATTTT. Residues: CASSENGQGSSKPQHF.

This clone was seen a single time. This chain connects TRBV4-3 to TRBJ2-6; D remains unclear. The length of the CDR3 is 13 residues. In germline, CDR1 is LGHNA, CDR2 YSLEER. Between the trimmed V and J ends, which lost 4 bases and 12 bases, there was a span of 13 bases. CDR3 nucleotide sequence: TGCGCCAGCAGCCCGAACCGGTTCGGCGTCCTGACTTTC. It is translated as CASSPNRFGVLTF.

The rearrangement links TRBV6-5 to TRBJ1-2; 8 bases line up with TRBD1. The CDR3 sequence is 13 residues long. The J segment lost 8 bases and the V segment lost 6 bases, leaving 8 bases of the junction unmatched. CDR1 is MNHEY and CDR2 is SVGAGI in the germline V gene. The CDR3 is CASRPDRAGGYTF. The DNA of the CDR3 is TGTGCCAGCAGGCCGGACAGGGCGGGAGGCTACACCTTC.

The chain combines TRBV7-2 with TRBJ2-2; TRBD2 matches at 10 bases. The CDR3 totals 15 residues. Germline values: CDR1 SGHTA, CDR2 FQGNSA. The J segment lost 5 bases and the V segment lost 6 bases, leaving 6 bases of the junction unmatched. The CDR3 protein is CASSIGLAETGELFF. In nucleotides, the CDR3 is TGTGCCAGCAGTATAGGACTAGCGGAGACCGGGGAGCTGTTTTTT.

The chain couples TRBV23-1 to TRBJ1-6; D is possibly TRBD1 (6 bases). TRBV23-1 is reported as an ORF; its role is uncertain. With 2 bases removed from V and 10 bases from J, the gap between germline ends came to 15 bases. The CDR3 sequence is 15 residues long. The CDR3 DNA follows: TGCGCCAGCAGTCAACCAGGGGCGCGGAGGTCACCCCTCCACTTT. Protein product: CASSQPGARRSPLHF.

The chain uses TRBV5-6 and TRBJ1-2, with D tentatively TRBD1 (6 bases). CDR3 size: 15 residues. The ends were cut back, 1 base at V and 4 bases at J, with 14 bases in the middle. CDR1 is SGHDT, CDR2 YYEEEE, per germline. For the CDR3, the DNA is TGTGCCAGCAGCTTGTCAGGGGTTCCCTTCTATGGCTACACCTTC. Its protein is CASSLSGVPFYGYTF. Filled out from reference TRBV5-6 and TRBJ1-2, the complete variable domain reads DAGVTQSPTHLIKTRGQQVTLRCSPKSGHDTVSWYQQALGQGPQFIFQYYEEEERQRGNFPDRFSGHQFPNYSSELNVNALLLGDSALYLCASSLSGVPFYGYTFGSGTRLTVV.

This chain joins TRBV11-2 and TRBJ2-7; 7 bases are shared with TRBD1. The CDR3 sequence is 14 residues long. Per the germline V gene, CDR1 is SGHAT and CDR2 is FQNNGV. J gave up 2 bases and V 3 bases, and 4 bases lay outside the gene matches. CDR3 amino acids: CASSLGDRPYEQYV. The DNA for the CDR3 is TGTGCCAGCAGCTTGGGGGACAGACCCTACGAGCAGTACGTC.

CDR3 region: CASSILAGVVGEQFF. Written as DNA, the CDR3 is TGTGCCAGTAGTATTCTAGCGGGAGTAGTGGGTGAGCAGTTCTTC. The chain joins TRBV19 to TRBJ2-1; 10 bases map to TRBD2. Germline assignment: CDR1 LNHDA and CDR2 SQIVND (reference sequence). The CDR3 contains 15 residues. Losses at the gene ends were 3 bases for V and 9 bases for J; bases not matched to a gene: 8. Supplemented by reference TRBV19 and TRBJ2-1, the full variable domain reads DGGITQSPKYLFRKEGQNVTLSCEQNLNHDAMYWYRQDPGQGLRLIYYSQIVNDFQKGDIAEGYSVSREKKESFPLTVTSAQKNPTAFYLCASSILAGVVGEQFFGPGTRLTVL.

The chain links TRBV11-2 to TRBJ2-1; D is unclear. The V end was cut by 1 base, the J end by 2 bases, with 9 bases between. CDR3 length: 15 residues. CDR1 is SGHAT and CDR2 is FQNNGV in the germline V gene. Here the CDR3 reads CASSLVGRAYNEQFF. The CDR3 nucleotides are TGTGCCAGCAGCTTAGTTGGTAGAGCCTACAATGAGCAGTTCTTC.

This clone showed up just once. The chain is built from TRBV27 and TRBJ2-7; 7 bases map to TRBD1. Germline V gives CDR1 MNHEY, CDR2 SMNVEV (reference sequence). The CDR3 totals 14 residues. The V segment lost 6 bases and the J segment 1 base; nucleotides outside the gene matches: 6. The CDR3 DNA sequence: TGTGCCAGCAGCCCGACAGGGTCTTCCTACGAGCAGTACTTC. This codes for CASSPTGSSYEQYF.

CDR3 region: CASSLKQREGPHEQYF. CDR3 nucleotide sequence: TGTGCCAGCAGCTTAAAGCAGCGGGAGGGCCCTCACGAGCAGTACTTC. The V gene is TRBV7-9, the J gene TRBJ2-7, with 10 bases matching TRBD2. Germline V lookup: CDR1 SEHNR, CDR2 FQNEAQ (reference sequence). V shed 2 bases and J 5 bases; nucleotides not matched to a gene: 9. The CDR3 spans 16 residues.

The chain has TRBV7-2 and TRBJ2-5; D might be TRBD2 (6 bases). Trimming stripped 3 bases from V and 5 bases from J, with 16 bases between. The germline CDR1 and CDR2 sequences are SGHTA and FQGNSA. The CDR3 has 15 residues. Here the CDR3 DNA reads TGTGCCAGCAGCTTTGGTGGGGCAGGGAGGGAGACCCAGTACTTC. It yields the protein CASSFGGAGRETQYF.

The chain combines TRBV7-2 with TRBJ1-3, with a weak D call TRBD1 (5 bases). Per the germline V gene, CDR1 is SGHTA and CDR2 is FQGNSA. CDR3 length equals 13 residues. V lost 7 bases and J 4 bases, leaving 11 bases between the germline ends. The CDR3 loop is CASIGEAGNTIYF. The CDR3 coding sequence is TGTGCCAGCATAGGGGAAGCGGGAAACACCATATATTTT.

This chain uses TRBV12-3 or TRBV12-4 with TRBJ2-5, with TRBD2 identical over 7 bases. V trimming: 0 bases; J trimming: 5 bases; junction bases outside the gene matches: 0. The CDR3 has 13 residues. In DNA, the CDR3 is TGTGCCAGCAGTTTAGCGGGAGGGGAGACCCAGTACTTC. It translates to CASSLAGGETQYF.

V is TRBV7-8 and J is TRBJ2-7; TRBD2 might be the D (6 bases). This CDR3 is 16 amino acids long. V lost 4 bases and J lost 1, with 17 bases in between. Per germline, CDR1 SGHVS and CDR2 FQNEAQ. CDR3 DNA sequence: TGTGCCAGCAGCTCCGTACATTCGGGGGATTCCTACGAGCAGTACGTC. Amino acid sequence: CASSSVHSGDSYEQYV.

The chain combines TRBV4-1 with TRBJ1-5; 7 positions agree with TRBD1. CDR3 length equals 14 residues. Germline loops: CDR1 MGHRA, CDR2 YSYEKL. The ends lost 4 bases at V and 4 bases at J; junction bases unmatched: 4. CDR3 bases: TGCGCCAGCAGCCGGGGACAGCCAAATCAGCCCCAGCATTTT. Protein product: CASSRGQPNQPQHF.

The chain recombines TRBV20-1 with TRBJ1-4; D unresolved. The CDR3 consists of 11 residues. The V gene's germline CDR1 is DFQATT and CDR2 SNEGSKA (reference sequence). CDR3 in DNA: TGCAGCTCAGGTGTGAATGAAAAACTGTTTTTT. As protein: CSSGVNEKLFF.

This clone was seen once. The chain links TRBV7-9 to TRBJ2-1; D perhaps matches TRBD1 (5 bases). This CDR3 region has 17 residues. V lost 1 base and J 7 bases, leaving 20 bases between the germline ends. CDR1 and CDR2 from the germline V gene are SEHNR and FQNEAQ (reference sequence). CDR3 sequence reads: CASSLVFGQGASNEQFF. CDR3 in DNA: TGTGCCAGCAGCTTAGTTTTTGGGCAGGGCGCCTCGAATGAGCAGTTCTTC.

The V and J genes are TRBV27 and TRBJ2-1; the match to TRBD2 covers 15 bases. The CDR3 is 18 amino acids. Germline CDR1 and CDR2: MNHEY and SMNVEV (reference sequence). V trimming: 5 bases; J trimming: 8 bases; junction bases outside the gene matches: 13. The CDR3 spells CASSRPGLAGGPNDEQFF. The CDR3 DNA reads as TGTGCCAGCAGTCGCCCGGGACTAGCGGGAGGCCCGAACGATGAGCAGTTCTTC.

V and J are TRBV6-5 and TRBJ1-4, with a tentative D call TRBD1 (6 bases). Trimming cost V 5 bases and J 8 bases, with 9 bases left between them. Germline CDR1 and CDR2: MNHEY and SVGAGI. This CDR3 comprises 12 residues. DNA of the CDR3: TGTGCCAGCAGTAAAAGGGGGGAAAAACTGTTTTTT. Its protein product is CASSKRGEKLFF.

In this sample, this clone turned up a few times. The chain is built from TRBV18 and TRBJ1-4; TRBD1 might be the D (6 bases). Germline CDR1 and CDR2: KGHSH and LQKENI. CDR3 length: 12 residues. Trimming cost V 4 bases and J 6 bases, with 6 bases left between them. The DNA of the CDR3 is TGTGCCAGCTCACGACAGGATGAAAAACTGTTTTTT. This codes for CASSRQDEKLFF.

The chain is built from TRBV5-1 and TRBJ2-3, with 9 bases lining up with TRBD2. CDR1 and CDR2 from the germline V gene are SGHRS and YFSETQ. V shed 4 bases, J shed 3 bases, and the junction held 9 bases outside the gene matches. The CDR3 is made up of 16 amino acids. The CDR3 DNA reads TGCGCCAGCAGCCCATTGACTAGCGGATTTACAGATACGCAGTATTTT. Translating gives CASSPLTSGFTDTQYF.